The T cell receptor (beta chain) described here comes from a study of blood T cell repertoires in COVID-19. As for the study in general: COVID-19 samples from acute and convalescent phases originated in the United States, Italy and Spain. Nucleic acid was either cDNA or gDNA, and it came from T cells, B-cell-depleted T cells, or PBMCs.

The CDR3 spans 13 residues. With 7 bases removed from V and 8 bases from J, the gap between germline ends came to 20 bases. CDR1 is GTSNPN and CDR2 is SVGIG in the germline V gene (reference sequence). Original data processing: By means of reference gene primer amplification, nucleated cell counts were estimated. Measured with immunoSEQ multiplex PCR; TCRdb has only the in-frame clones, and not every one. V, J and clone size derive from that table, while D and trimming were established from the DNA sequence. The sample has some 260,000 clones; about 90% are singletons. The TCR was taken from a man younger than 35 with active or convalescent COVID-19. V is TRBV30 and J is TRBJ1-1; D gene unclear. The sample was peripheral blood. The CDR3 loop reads CASSTSLRGEAFF. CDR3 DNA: TGTGCCTCGTCCACAAGCCTTCGAGGGGAAGCTTTCTTT.